This TCR beta chain was captured by sequencing in a study of T cells in Graves' hyperthyroidism and ophthalmopathy. Overall study findings and caveats: Stable hyperthyroidism and ophthalmopathy were separated using 13 V-J signatures.

Amplification of TCR beta CDR3 regions was performed using RNA transcripts as template. With the HTBI primer set, the TCR CDR3 went through a first round of RT-PCR. TCRdb re-called the multiplex PCR reads with MiXCR, one entry per CDR3 protein. Of a few hundred thousand distinct CDR3 sequences listed, about a sixth are singletons. This clonotype turned up a few times. Its antigen is as yet unknown. Germline CDR1 is PRHDT and CDR2 is FYEKMQ (reference sequence). The V and J ends lost 4 bases and 2 bases respectively, with 8 bases between them. The CDR3 has 14 residues. Researchers defined stable Graves' hyperthyroidism as no ophthalmopathy progression within 18 months. These patients, aged 18 to 65, had recently diagnosed hyperthyroidism lasting under 2 months. PBMCs were sourced from more than 7.5 ml fresh peripheral blood.

The rearrangement joins TRBV13 to TRBJ1-4, with D hard to call. This clonotype was obtained from a woman in her fifties or sixties with Graves' hyperthyroidism. The material sequenced was blood. In DNA, the CDR3 is TGTGCCAGCAGCTCGGGTTCGACTAATGAAAAACTGTTTTTT. Translation gives CASSSGSTNEKLFF.